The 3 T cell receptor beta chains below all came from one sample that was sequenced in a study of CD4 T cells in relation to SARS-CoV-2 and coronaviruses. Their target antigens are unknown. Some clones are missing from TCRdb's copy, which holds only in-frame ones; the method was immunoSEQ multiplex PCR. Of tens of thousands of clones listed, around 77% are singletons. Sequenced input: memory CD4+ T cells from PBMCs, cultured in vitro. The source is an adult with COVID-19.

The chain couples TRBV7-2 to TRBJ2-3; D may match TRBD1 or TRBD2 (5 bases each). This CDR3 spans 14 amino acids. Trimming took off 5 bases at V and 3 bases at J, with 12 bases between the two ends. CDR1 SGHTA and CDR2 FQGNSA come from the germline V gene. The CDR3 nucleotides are TGTGCCAGCAGCCTGGGGACGGCGACAGATACGCAGTATTTT. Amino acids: CASSLGTATDTQYF. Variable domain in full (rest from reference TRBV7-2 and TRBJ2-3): GAGVSQSPSNKVTEKGKDVELRCDPISGHTALYWYRQSLGQGLEFLIYFQGNSAPDKSGLPSDRFSAERTGGSVSTLTIQRTQQEDSAVYLCASSLGTATDTQYFGPGTRLTVL.

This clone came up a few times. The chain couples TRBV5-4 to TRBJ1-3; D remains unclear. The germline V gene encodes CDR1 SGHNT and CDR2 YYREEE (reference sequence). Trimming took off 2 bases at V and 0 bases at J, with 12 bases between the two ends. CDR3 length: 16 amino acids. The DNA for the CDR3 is TGTGCCAGCAGCTTTGGGTCCTACCGCTCTGGAAACACCATATATTTT. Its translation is CASSFGSYRSGNTIYF.

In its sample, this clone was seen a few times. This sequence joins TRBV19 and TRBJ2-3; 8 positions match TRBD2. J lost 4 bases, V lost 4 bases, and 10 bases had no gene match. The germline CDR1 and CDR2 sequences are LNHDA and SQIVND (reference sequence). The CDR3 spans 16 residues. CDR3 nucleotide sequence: TGTGCCAGTAGTAGTCAGAGCGGGAGAGAACCAGATACGCAGTATTTT. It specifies CASSSQSGREPDTQYF. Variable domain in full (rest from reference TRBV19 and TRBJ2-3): DGGITQSPKYLFRKEGQNVTLSCEQNLNHDAMYWYRQDPGQGLRLIYYSQIVNDFQKGDIAEGYSVSREKKESFPLTVTSAQKNPTAFYLCASSSQSGREPDTQYFGPGTRLTVL.